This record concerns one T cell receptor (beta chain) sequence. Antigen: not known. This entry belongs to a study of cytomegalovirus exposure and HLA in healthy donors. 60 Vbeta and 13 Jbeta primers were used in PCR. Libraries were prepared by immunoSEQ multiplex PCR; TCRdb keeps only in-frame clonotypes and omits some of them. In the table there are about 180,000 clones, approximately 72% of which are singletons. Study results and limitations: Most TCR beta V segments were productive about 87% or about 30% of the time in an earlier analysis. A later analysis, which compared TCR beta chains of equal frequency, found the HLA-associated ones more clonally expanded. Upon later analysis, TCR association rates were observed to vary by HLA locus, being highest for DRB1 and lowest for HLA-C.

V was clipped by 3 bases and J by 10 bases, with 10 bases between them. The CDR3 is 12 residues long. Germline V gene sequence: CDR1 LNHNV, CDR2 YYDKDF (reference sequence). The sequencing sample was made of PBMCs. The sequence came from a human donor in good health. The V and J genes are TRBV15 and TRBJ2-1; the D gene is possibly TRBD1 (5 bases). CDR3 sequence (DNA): TGTGCCACCAGCAGCCAGGGTGAGGAGCAGTTCTTC. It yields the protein CATSSQGEEQFF. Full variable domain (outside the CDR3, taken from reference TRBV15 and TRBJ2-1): DAMVIQNPRYQVTQFGKPVTLSCSQTLNHNVMYWYQQKSSQAPKLLFHYYDKDFNNEADTPDNFQSRRPNTSFCFLDIRSPGLGDTAMYLCATSSQGEEQFFGPGTRLTVL.